This T cell receptor (beta chain) was obtained from a study of cytomegalovirus exposure and HLA in healthy donors. Primers for the PCR totalled 60 Vbeta and 13 Jbeta. Libraries were prepared by immunoSEQ multiplex PCR; TCRdb keeps only in-frame clonotypes and omits some of them. Counted here are about 150,000 clones, about 75% occurring once; the ten biggest clones make up approximately 1.4%. The CDR3 spans 18 residues. Germline-derived CDR1 and CDR2 are SQVTM and ANQGSEA. The V gene end was trimmed by 2 bases and the J gene end by 1 base; junction bases not matched to a gene: 14. The chain has TRBV29-1 and TRBJ2-1; 7 nucleotides align to TRBD2. The TCR sequence derives from a woman between 35 and 50 years old in good health and CMV-seronegative. What was sequenced was PBMCs. The CDR3 DNA reads as TGCAGCGTTGAATGGAGGACTAGTGCCATTCGGTCCTACAATGAGCAGTTCTTC. Its translation is CSVEWRTSAIRSYNEQFF.